A selection of T cell receptor beta chains follows, all from one sample in a study of blood T cell repertoires in COVID-19. TCRdb keeps only in-frame clones here, not all; method: immunoSEQ multiplex PCR. The sample shows about 33,000 clones, approximately 85% of them seen only once. Sequenced sample: peripheral blood. Source of these receptors: a man in his fifties or sixties with active COVID-19. Each CDR3 is given with its conserved first and last residue. A D gene is named only where the DNA matches it firmly. Clone size is shown for a subset of rows, as once, few, many or a class of expanded clone.

TRBJ1-2 TRBV7-3 . few CASSLQGIHGYTF TGTGCCAGCAGCTTACAGGGGATCCATGGCTACACCTTC
TRBJ2-1 TRBV11-1 TRBD2 once CASSLALQRGGPFEQFF TGTGCCAGCAGCTTAGCCCTACAGCGGGGAGGGCCCTTTGAGCAGTTCTTC
TRBJ2-7 TRBV10-3 TRBD2 . CATDRTSGTGEQYF TGTGCCACTGATCGGACTAGCGGGACTGGGGAGCAGTACTTC
TRBJ2-3 TRBV7-9 . . CASRTQGGGSTDTQYF TGTGCCAGCCGGACTCAAGGGGGAGGGAGCACAGATACGCAGTATTTT
TRBJ2-7 TRBV7-9 TRBD1 few CASSRYDRVSF TGTGCCAGCAGCCGATACGACAGGGTTAGCTTC
TRBJ1-2 TRBV16 TRBD1 . CASSQSRQGPYGYTF TGTGCCAGCAGCCAATCGAGACAGGGACCCTATGGCTACACCTTC
TRBJ2-3 TRBV27 TRBD2 . CASSSTGLAGRRRTQYF TGTGCCAGCAGCTCTACGGGACTAGCGGGGCGTAGGCGTACGCAGTATTTT
TRBJ2-1 TRBV11-3 TRBD2 . CASSLDGTKYNEQFF TGTGCCAGCAGCTTAGATGGGACTAAGTACAATGAGCAGTTCTTC
TRBJ1-1 TRBV3-1/TRBV3-2 . . CASSQESRGVAFF TGTGCCAGCAGCCAAGAATCACGGGGGGTAGCTTTCTTT
TRBJ1-1 TRBV7-9 . medium-sized CASSLEGVGGEAFF TGTGCCAGCAGCTTAGAAGGTGTGGGAGGGGAAGCTTTCTTT
TRBJ1-1 TRBV28 . . CASSSPSSPLEAFF TGTGCCAGCAGTTCCCCTTCAAGCCCCCTTGAAGCTTTCTTT
TRBJ2-4 TRBV5-4 . . CASSLLTENIQYF TGTGCCAGCAGCTTGTTAACAGAAAACATTCAGTACTTC
TRBJ1-1 TRBV3-1/TRBV3-2 . . CASSQDRRVAFF TGTGCCAGCAGCCAAGATAGGCGGGTAGCTTTCTTT
TRBJ2-1 TRBV25-1 TRBD2 . CASSEWGSGSLGYNEQFF TGTGCCAGCAGTGAATGGGGTAGCGGGAGTCTCGGATACAATGAGCAGTTCTTC
TRBJ2-1 TRBV11-2 TRBD2 . CASSPGGYNEQFF TGTGCCAGCAGCCCGGGGGGGTATAATGAGCAGTTCTTC
TRBJ2-3 TRBV28 . . CASIPRGRAGDTQYF TGTGCCAGCATCCCTAGGGGCAGGGCTGGAGATACGCAGTATTTT
TRBJ2-7 TRBV28 . few CASTYGGLAYEQYF TGTGCCAGCACCTACGGCGGGTTGGCCTACGAGCAGTACTTC
TRBJ2-2 TRBV18 . . CASSPTTGELFF TGTGCCAGCTCACCGACTACAGGGGAGCTGTTTTTT
TRBJ2-7 TRBV6-6 TRBD1 . CASTERQGIYEQYF TGTGCCAGCACCGAGAGACAGGGGATCTACGAGCAGTACTTC
TRBJ2-1 TRBV24-1 TRBD2 . CATSDLPTPSGRNEQFF TGTGCCACCAGTGATTTGCCCACCCCTAGCGGGAGGAATGAGCAGTTCTTC
TRBJ1-1 TRBV24-1 . once CATSRREDTEAFF TGTGCCACCAGTCGGAGGGAGGACACTGAAGCTTTCTTT
TRBJ2-3 TRBV14 . . CASTRLVTDTQYF TGTGCCAGCACTAGACTAGTCACAGATACGCAGTATTTT
TRBJ2-3 TRBV6-1 . . CASSEAWAGGTDTQYF TGTGCCAGCAGTGAAGCGTGGGCAGGGGGCACAGATACGCAGTATTTT
TRBJ2-2 TRBV6-4 TRBD1 . CASSRTGGNTGELFF TGTGCCAGCAGTAGGACAGGGGGCAACACCGGGGAGCTGTTTTTT
TRBJ2-1 TRBV3-1/TRBV3-2 . . CASSHGGFNEQFF TGTGCCAGCAGCCATGGGGGGTTCAATGAGCAGTTCTTC
TRBJ2-1 TRBV7-6 TRBD1 . CASSFRDSHVNSRNEQFF TGTGCCAGCAGCTTCCGGGACAGCCACGTGAATTCCAGGAATGAGCAGTTCTTC
TRBJ2-1 TRBV6-6 . . CASTDFRLGEQFF TGTGCCAGCACCGACTTTAGGCTCGGTGAGCAGTTCTTC
TRBJ2-5 TRBV3-1/TRBV3-2 . few CASSQRMGLLQETQYF TGTGCCAGCAGCCAACGAATGGGACTTTTACAAGAGACCCAGTACTTC
TRBJ2-5 TRBV2 TRBD2 . CASSEALLAGEETQYF TGTGCCAGCAGTGAAGCGCTCCTAGCGGGAGAGGAGACCCAGTACTTC
TRBJ2-2 TRBV5-1 . few CASSLERGELFF TGCGCCAGCAGCTTGGAGCGGGGGGAGCTGTTTTTT
TRBJ2-1 TRBV7-2 . . CASLVVAYNEQFF TGTGCCAGCTTAGTAGTGGCCTACAATGAGCAGTTCTTC
TRBJ2-7 TRBV5-1 . . CASSWDTSSYEQYF TGCGCCAGCAGCTGGGACACCTCTTCCTACGAGCAGTACTTC
TRBJ1-6 TRBV11-1 . medium-sized CASSLQGEKENSPLHF TGTGCCAGCAGCTTACAGGGTGAGAAAGAAAATTCACCCCTCCACTTT
TRBJ2-3 TRBV5-1 . . CASSRGMEGLGTDTQYF TGCGCCAGCAGCCGGGGGATGGAGGGATTAGGCACAGATACGCAGTATTTT
TRBJ2-3 TRBV6-5 . . CASSSGSTDTQYF TGTGCCAGCAGCTCGGGAAGCACAGATACGCAGTATTTT
TRBJ2-7 TRBV10-1 TRBD1 . CASSDRGTGSDEQYF TGCGCCAGCAGTGATAGGGGGACAGGGTCCGACGAGCAGTACTTC
TRBJ2-3 TRBV2 . . CASLRESTDTQYF TGTGCCAGCCTCCGGGAAAGCACAGATACGCAGTATTTT
TRBJ2-7 TRBV7-8 . . CASSDRDNSYEQYF TGTGCCAGCAGCGACCGGGACAACTCCTACGAGCAGTACTTC
TRBJ1-5 TRBV6-5 . . CASDTLSNQPQHF TGTGCCAGCGACACGTTAAGCAATCAGCCCCAGCATTTT
TRBJ2-1 TRBV19 TRBD2 . CASSVAGGLPRSYNEQFF TGTGCCAGTAGTGTAGCGGGAGGCCTCCCCCGCTCCTACAATGAGCAGTTCTTC
TRBJ2-5 TRBV3-1/TRBV3-2 TRBD1 . CASSDRGGQETQYF TGTGCCAGCAGCGACAGGGGGGGGCAAGAGACCCAGTACTTC
TRBJ2-1 TRBV7-9 TRBD2 . CASSASSGTSSEQFF TGTGCCAGCAGCGCCTCGTCCGGGACTAGTAGTGAGCAGTTCTTC
TRBJ2-1 TRBV5-1 TRBD2 . CASSPGTSDYNEQFF TGCGCCAGCAGCCCCGGGACTAGCGACTACAATGAGCAGTTCTTC
TRBJ1-5 TRBV19 TRBD1 . CASTVDRGLSYSNQPQHF TGTGCCAGTACCGTCGACAGGGGGTTATCCTATAGCAATCAGCCCCAGCATTTT
TRBJ2-1 TRBV6-5 TRBD1 . CASSYSTGGGVNEQFF TGTGCCAGCAGTTACTCGACAGGGGGTGGGGTCAATGAGCAGTTCTTC
TRBJ2-7 TRBV19 TRBD1 . CASSFRGLYEQYF TGTGCCAGTAGTTTCAGGGGGCTGTACGAGCAGTACTTC
TRBJ2-7 TRBV6-5 TRBD1 . CASSYRDRGPYEQYF TGTGCCAGCAGTTACAGGGACAGGGGGCCCTACGAGCAGTACTTC
TRBJ1-1 TRBV28 . . CASSLLGRGAFF TGTGCCAGCAGTTTATTAGGCAGGGGAGCTTTCTTT
TRBJ2-3 TRBV28 . few CASSLPSSRFGDTQYF TGTGCCAGCAGTTTACCGTCTAGCAGGTTTGGAGATACGCAGTATTTT
TRBJ2-4 TRBV14 TRBD1 . CASSPRTGIAKNIQYF TGTGCCAGCAGCCCCCGGACAGGTATAGCCAAAAACATTCAGTACTTC